The clone carrying this TCR beta chain was counted only a few times. What it recognizes is unknown. Hyperthyroidism in these 18- to 65-year-old patients was newly diagnosed, lasting under 2 months. Other autoimmune disease, uncontrolled infection, pregnancy and lactation led to exclusion. PBMCs were density-gradient isolated from around 11 ml fresh blood. The entry originates in a study of Graves' ophthalmopathy and Graves' hyperthyroidism. Amplification from RNA transcripts yielded the TCR beta CDR3 regions. First-round RT-PCR used HTBI primers; second-round multiplex PCR followed. TCRdb fed the multiplex PCR reads into MiXCR, producing one record per CDR3 protein. In the table there are roughly 380,000 distinct CDR3 sequences, approximately 15% of which are singletons. Trimming stripped 1 base from V and 6 bases from J, with 13 bases between. Germline V gene lookup returns CDR1 SEHNR and CDR2 FQNEAQ (reference sequence). This CDR3 is built from 14 residues.

Study-wide results and caveats: The majority of expanded thyroid clonotypes above 0.001 frequency also occurred in blood.

This sequence was found in a woman between 18 and 29 years old with stable Graves' hyperthyroidism. The source material was peripheral blood. The chain employs TRBV7-9 and TRBJ2-7, with no clear D. The CDR3 sequence: CASSLGGASGEQYF. The CDR3 nucleotides read TGTGCCAGCAGCTTAGGAGGTGCTTCGGGCGAGCAGTACTTC.